A single sample is the source of the 8 T cell receptor beta chains below, sequenced in a study of vaccination and CD4 T cells after COVID-19. The Oncomine TCR Beta short-read assay generated sequence data from the DNA of cultured CD4+ T cells. MiXCR was run by TCRdb on the PCR reads, yielding one entry per CDR3 protein. The table records tens of thousands of distinct CDR3 sequences, 54% of them present only once. Their target antigens are unknown. Described treatment: 10-day PBMC culture with coronavirus spike peptide pools or control peptides (ViraFEST assay). Sequencing was carried out using CD4+ T cells from blood, cultured in vitro. The receptors stem from a human donor who had recovered from COVID-19.

CDR3 DNA sequence: TGTGCCAGCAGCTTAGCGGGTACAATCTACGAGCAGTACTTC. It yields the protein CASSLAGTIYEQYF. The chain recombines TRBV7-9 with TRBJ2-7, with D hard to call. Germline lookup yields CDR1 SEHNR and CDR2 FQNEAQ (reference sequence). This CDR3 is 14 amino acids long. The V and J ends lost 0 bases and 3 bases respectively, with 9 bases between them.

The rearrangement uses TRBV11-3 and TRBJ2-5, with a weak D call TRBD2 (6 bases). Germline V gene data show CDR1 as SGHNT and CDR2 as YENEEA. The CDR3 runs 14 residues. V lost 5 bases, J lost 0 bases, and 10 bases lay in between. DNA for the CDR3: TGTGCCAGCAGCCCCGCGGGGTACCAAGAGACCCAGTACTTC. This sequence encodes CASSPAGYQETQYF.

This chain links TRBV28 with TRBJ1-1, with TRBD1 as a possible D gene (6 bases). Germline V CDR1 and CDR2: MDHEN, SYDVKM. This CDR3 spans 14 amino acids. V lost 10 bases, J lost 2 bases, and 17 bases lay in between. CDR3 amino acids: CATRMGQDNTEAFF. Written as DNA, the CDR3 is TGTGCCACCCGAATGGGACAAGATAACACTGAAGCTTTCTTT.

The rearrangement joins TRBV18 to TRBJ2-7; D is possibly TRBD1 (7 bases). The CDR3 spans 14 residues. CDR1 is KGHSH, CDR2 LQKENI, per germline. V dropped 3 bases and J dropped 2 bases, with 11 bases sitting between them. This CDR3 is CASSPRDSPYEQYF. DNA for the CDR3: TGTGCCAGCTCACCGCGGGACAGCCCCTACGAGCAGTACTTC.

This clonotype was seen only a few times. This chain links TRBV5-1 with TRBJ2-6; weak D call: TRBD1 (6 bases). CDR3 size: 16 residues. Germline assignment: CDR1 SGHRS and CDR2 YFSETQ. V lost 8 bases and J lost 0, with 15 bases in between. The CDR3: CASKQGPLSGANVLTF. DNA of the CDR3: TGCGCCAGTAAACAGGGACCGCTCTCTGGGGCCAACGTCCTGACTTTC.

This clonotype occurred a few times. The chain has TRBV27 and TRBJ2-5, with TRBD1 as a possible D gene (7 bases). Trimming pared 8 bases from V and 5 bases from J, leaving 15 bases between. The CDR3 totals 13 residues. The germline CDR1 and CDR2 sequences are MNHEY and SMNVEV (reference sequence). CDR3 DNA sequence: TGTGCCAGCCACCGGGCAGGGGGGGAGACCCAGTACTTC. It codes for CASHRAGGETQYF.

The chain joins TRBV6-2 or TRBV6-3 to TRBJ2-3; D remains unclear. This CDR3 region has 13 residues. Germline values: CDR1 MNHEY, CDR2 SVGEGT. V was cut by 4 bases and J by 5 bases, with 10 bases left in between. The CDR3, as DNA: TGTGCCAGCAGTTCCCATGCCGGAGATACGCAGTATTTT. It translates to CASSSHAGDTQYF.

The J gene is TRBJ2-3, the V gene TRBV24-1; a possible D gene is TRBD1 (5 bases). The V gene's germline CDR1 is KGHDR and CDR2 SFDVKD. The V and J ends lost 6 bases and 7 bases respectively, with 16 bases between them. CDR3 length: 14 residues. CDR3 sequence reads: CATSQTAVGHTQYF. DNA for the CDR3: TGTGCCACCAGTCAGACTGCGGTGGGGCATACGCAGTATTTT.